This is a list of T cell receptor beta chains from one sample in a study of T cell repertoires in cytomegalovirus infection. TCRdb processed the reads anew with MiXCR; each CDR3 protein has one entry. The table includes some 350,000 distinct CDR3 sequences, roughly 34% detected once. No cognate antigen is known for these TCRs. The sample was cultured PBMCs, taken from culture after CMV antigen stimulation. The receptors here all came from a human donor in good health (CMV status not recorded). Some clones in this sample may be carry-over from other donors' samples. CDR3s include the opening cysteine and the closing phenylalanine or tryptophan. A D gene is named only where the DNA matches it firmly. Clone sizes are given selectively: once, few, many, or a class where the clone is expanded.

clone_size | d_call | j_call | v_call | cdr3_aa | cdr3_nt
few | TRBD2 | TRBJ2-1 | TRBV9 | CASSVLGGGPGGNEQFF | TGTGCCAGCAGCGTACTTGGGGGAGGGCCCGGTGGGAATGAGCAGTTCTTC
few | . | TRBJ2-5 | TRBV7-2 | CASSPPGAPETQYF | TGTGCCAGCAGCCCTCCGGGGGCCCCCGAGACCCAGTACTTC
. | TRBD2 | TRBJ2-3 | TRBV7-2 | CASRIAGENTDTQYF | TGTGCCAGCAGAATAGCGGGAGAGAATACAGATACGCAGTATTTT
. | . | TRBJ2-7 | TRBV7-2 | CASSLIMPSYEQYF | TGTGCCAGCAGCTTAATTATGCCCTCCTACGAGCAGTACTTC
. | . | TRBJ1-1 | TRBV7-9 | CASSLAGIRNTEAFF | TGTGCCAGCAGCTTGGCGGGGATAAGGAACACTGAAGCTTTCTTT
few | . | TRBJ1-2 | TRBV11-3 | CASSLGGGLENFNYGYTF | TGTGCCAGCAGCTTAGGTGGCGGACTGGAGAACTTTAACTATGGCTACACCTTC
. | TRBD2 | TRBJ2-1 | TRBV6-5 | CASKGGSLFNEQFF | TGTGCCAGCAAGGGCGGGAGTCTCTTTAATGAGCAGTTCTTC
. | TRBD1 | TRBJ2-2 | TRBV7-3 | CASSAGTGFAGELFF | TGTGCCAGCAGCGCCGGGACAGGGTTCGCCGGGGAGCTGTTTTTT
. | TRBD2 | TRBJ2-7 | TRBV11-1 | CASSGASGISYEQYF | TGTGCCAGCAGCGGAGCTAGCGGGATCTCCTACGAGCAGTACTTC
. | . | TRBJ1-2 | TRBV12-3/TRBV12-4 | CASSPDRPHNYGYTF | TGTGCCAGCAGCCCGGACCGGCCCCATAACTATGGCTACACCTTC
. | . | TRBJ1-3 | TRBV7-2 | CASSLQGVPSGNTIYF | TGTGCCAGCAGTTTACAGGGCGTCCCCTCTGGAAACACCATATATTTT
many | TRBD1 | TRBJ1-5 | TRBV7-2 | CASSRMGQGENQPQHF | TGTGCCAGCAGCCGGATGGGACAGGGTGAAAATCAGCCCCAGCATTTT
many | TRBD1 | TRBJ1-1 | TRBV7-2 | CASSSGQLNTEAFF | TGTGCCAGCAGTTCGGGACAGCTGAACACTGAAGCTTTCTTT
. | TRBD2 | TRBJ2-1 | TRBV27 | CASSFRGTSGRRQNEQFF | TGTGCCAGCAGTTTCCGAGGGACTAGCGGGAGAAGGCAGAATGAGCAGTTCTTC